The rows below give T cell receptor beta chains drawn from one sample of a study of regulatory T cells in long-lasting Graves disease. TCRdb ran MiXCR on the multiplex PCR reads and lists one entry per CDR3 protein. The sample consists of about 530,000 distinct CDR3 sequences, roughly 15% of them appearing once. The sample was also linked to a second study, of T cells in Graves' hyperthyroidism and ophthalmopathy.

Here the sequenced sample was peripheral blood mononuclear cells (PBMCs), taken at new diagnosis, from a patient treated with antithyroid drugs. These receptors originate from a woman aged 40-65 years with Graves disease. The CDR3 runs from the conserved cysteine through the conserved F or W. A D gene is named only where the DNA matches it firmly. Rows give clone size only sometimes, using once, few, many, or a class for an expanded clone.

J gene,clone size,D gene,V gene,CDR3 length,CDR3 DNA,CDR3 protein
TRBJ1-1,many,.,TRBV30,15,TGTGCCTGGAGTTCCGGTGACTGGGGAAACACTGAAGCTTTCTTT,CAWSSGDWGNTEAFF
TRBJ2-2,once,.,TRBV9,17,TGTGCCAGCAGCAAAGGTTTAGGACTGTCCTCCCTCGGGGAGCTGTTTTTT,CASSKGLGLSSLGELFF
TRBJ2-2,once,.,TRBV19,16,TGTGCCAGTAGTTGGCGGGGGCCCCCGAACACCGGGGAGCTGTTTTTT,CASSWRGPPNTGELFF
TRBJ1-5,.,.,TRBV2,11,TGTGCCAGCTCTAGGACAGATACGCAGCATTTT,CASSRTDTQHF
TRBJ1-1,.,TRBD1,TRBV15,13,TGTGCCACCAGCACTTCTCCAGGGGGGGCCGCTTTCTTC,CATSTSPGGAAFF
TRBJ2-5,few,.,TRBV12-3/TRBV12-4,12,TGTGCCAGCAGTTTATTTCGCGGGACCCAGTACTTC,CASSLFRGTQYF
TRBJ1-1,.,TRBD1,TRBV12-3/TRBV12-4,11,TGTGCCAGCGGACAGGGTCAGCGAGCTTTCTTT,CASGQGQRAFF
TRBJ2-5,many,.,TRBV7-3,15,TGTGCCAGCAGCTTATTAGGGGGGACTCAAGAGACCCAGTACTTC,CASSLLGGTQETQYF
TRBJ2-3,many,.,TRBV25-1,16,TGTGCCAGCAATGAATCTTTGGACAGCCTCACAGATACGCAGTATTTT,CASNESLDSLTDTQYF
TRBJ2-1,.,.,TRBV5-5,15,TGTGCCAGCAGCTTAGTGCAGGGCCCATACAATGAGCAGTTCTTC,CASSLVQGPYNEQFF
TRBJ1-2,few,.,TRBV4-1,13,TGCGCCAGCAGCCACTTGGGGTCCTATGGCTACACCTTC,CASSHLGSYGYTF
TRBJ2-1,.,.,TRBV12-3/TRBV12-4,16,TGTGCCAGCAGTTCAAGCTCCGCGGCAGTGGACAATGAGCAGTTCTTC,CASSSSSAAVDNEQFF
TRBJ1-1,.,TRBD1,TRBV5-1,15,TGCGCCAGCAGCTTTTTTTCGCAGGGGGGGACTGAAGCTTTCTTT,CASSFFSQGGTEAFF
TRBJ2-3,many,.,TRBV30,15,TGTGCCTGGAGTGTAGGGTCCCCTCACACAGATACGCAGTATTTT,CAWSVGSPHTDTQYF
TRBJ2-5,.,TRBD1,TRBV6-1,15,TGTGCCAGCAGTACCGGGACAGGGGCGAGGGAGACCCAGTACTTC,CASSTGTGARETQYF
TRBJ1-1,once,.,TRBV24-1,14,TGTGCCACCAGTGATGGACCCGGGAACACTGAAGCTTTCTTT,CATSDGPGNTEAFF
TRBJ1-3,few,.,TRBV5-1,14,TGCGCCAGCAGCTTGGCCCCGACTGGAAACACCATATATTTT,CASSLAPTGNTIYF
TRBJ2-5,.,.,TRBV5-4,11,TGTGCCAGCAGCTCAGGACCTAGCGAATGCTTC,CASSSGPSECF
TRBJ2-2,.,.,TRBV7-3,13,TGTGCCAGCAGCGCCCAGGGAACAGGGGAGCTGTTTTTT,CASSAQGTGELFF
TRBJ2-7,many,.,TRBV3-1,11,TGTGCCAGCAGCCAAGGGGGGGAGCAGTACTTC,CASSQGGEQYF
TRBJ2-1,many,TRBD1,TRBV2,15,TGTGCCAGCAGTGGACAGGGTGGGCTCTACAATGAGCAGTTCTTC,CASSGQGGLYNEQFF
TRBJ1-3,many,.,TRBV10-1,12,TGCGCCAGCACGGGCTCTGGAAACACCATATATTTT,CASTGSGNTIYF
TRBJ2-1,.,.,TRBV24-1,8,TGTGCCACCTACCCCTTCGGGTTC,CATYPFGF
TRBJ1-1,once,.,TRBV7-8,12,TGTGCCAGCAGCCCCGATCTGGGTTCGGCTTTCTTT,CASSPDLGSAFF
TRBJ1-1,few,.,TRBV7-9,15,TGTGCCAGCAGCTTAGCGACAGGCAAGGGGACTGAAGCTTTCTTT,CASSLATGKGTEAFF
TRBJ1-2,many,.,TRBV24-1,18,TGTGCCACCAGTGAAGAGGTCGCGCACCCCGGCGGGGTATATGGCTACACCTTC,CATSEEVAHPGGVYGYTF
TRBJ1-1,many,.,TRBV3-1,15,TGTGCCAGCAGCCCATGGACAGATCGACACACTGAAGCTTTCTTT,CASSPWTDRHTEAFF
TRBJ2-7,few,.,TRBV30,13,TGTGCCTGGAGGACAGAGAGATTCTACGGGCAGTACTTC,CAWRTERFYGQYF
TRBJ2-1,.,.,TRBV29-1,14,TGCAGCACCGGCGGGGCTCCCTCCTACAATGAGCAGTTCTTC,CSTGGAPSYNEQFF
TRBJ1-1,many,.,TRBV5-6,14,TGTGCCAGCAGCTTGCGGGGGCACCGCACTGAAGCTTTCTTT,CASSLRGHRTEAFF
TRBJ1-5,.,.,TRBV28,14,TGTGCCAGCAGTTTATCAGGGGAAGCCCAGCCCCAGCATTTT,CASSLSGEAQPQHF
TRBJ2-2,many,.,TRBV5-1,14,TGTGCCAGCAGCTTGGAGGGTAGCACCGGGGAGCTGTTTTTT,CASSLEGSTGELFF
TRBJ2-2,.,TRBD2,TRBV20-1,15,TGCAGTGCTAGACTAGCGGGGGTGAACACCGGGGAGCTGTTTTTT,CSARLAGVNTGELFF
TRBJ2-7,many,TRBD1,TRBV28,13,TGTGCCACCTTATGGACAGGAACCTACGAGCAGTACTTC,CATLWTGTYEQYF
TRBJ2-1,many,TRBD2,TRBV10-3,14,TGTGCCATCAGTGTTGGGCGGGGGGGTGATGAGCAGTTCTTC,CAISVGRGGDEQFF
TRBJ1-1,many,.,TRBV18,14,TGTGCCAGCTCACCGCAGGACCGTCCTAATGAAGCTTTCTTT,CASSPQDRPNEAFF
TRBJ1-6,many,TRBD1,TRBV2,14,TGTACCAGCAGTGGGACAGGAGGCAATTCACCCCTCCACTTT,CTSSGTGGNSPLHF
TRBJ2-1,.,TRBD2,TRBV6-1,17,TGTGCCAGCAGTACCCGTCGGGCGGGGGGCTTTGGGGATGAGCAGTTCTTC,CASSTRRAGGFGDEQFF
TRBJ1-1,many,.,TRBV2,10,TGTGCCACCGGTGGGGGTGAAGCTTTCTTT,CATGGGEAFF
TRBJ1-5,.,.,TRBV6-2/TRBV6-3,14,TGTGCCAGCACCTCCTTGGGAGGTGGTCAGCCCCAGCATTTT,CASTSLGGGQPQHF
TRBJ1-2,few,TRBD1,TRBV9,15,TGTGCCAGCAGCGTAGGGGACAGGGGGCTGTATGGCTACACCTTC,CASSVGDRGLYGYTF
TRBJ1-5,.,.,TRBV28,17,TGTGCCAGCAGTTTTAGGAGGGGGACATATAGCAATCAGCCCCAGCATTTT,CASSFRRGTYSNQPQHF
TRBJ1-2,many,TRBD1,TRBV5-1,14,TGCGCCAGCAGCGAGGGACAGGAGACTGGTGGCTACACCTTC,CASSEGQETGGYTF
TRBJ2-2,.,.,TRBV12-3/TRBV12-4,15,TGTGCCAGCAGTTTCGACAGCTCCTGGTCCGGGGAGCTGTTTTTT,CASSFDSSWSGELFF